This T cell receptor (beta chain) was captured in a study of shared clonotypes between healthy human individuals. The donors were all Caucasian adults (living in Nashville, Tennessee). Around 91 million PBMCs were counted before genomic DNA extraction. Data came from immunoSEQ multiplex PCR; TCRdb stores just in-frame clones and leaves some out. The table records hundreds of thousands of clones, around 77% of them present only once. The germline V gene encodes CDR1 SEHNR and CDR2 FQNEAQ (reference sequence). V was pared by 5 bases and J by 5 bases, with 15 bases between. The CDR3 spans 14 residues. J is TRBJ1-2 and V is TRBV7-9; D remains unclear. Sequencing was done on a sample of PBMCs. The receptor comes from a middle-aged woman in good health. Some clones in this sample may be carry-over from other donors' samples. The CDR3 here is CASSPGFDVYGYTF. The CDR3 DNA reads TGTGCCAGCAGCCCGGGCTTTGATGTATATGGCTACACCTTC.